These 2 T cell receptor beta chains came from one sample sequenced in a study of blood T cell repertoires in COVID-19. Produced via immunoSEQ multiplex PCR; TCRdb's table is partial and in-frame only. The data contain a few hundred thousand clones, less than 90% of them seen just once; the ten biggest clones take up under 9.5%. Sequenced input: PBMCs or T cells enriched from blood (not recorded which). The receptors were gathered from an older woman who had recovered from COVID-19.

The chain couples TRBV12-3 or TRBV12-4 to TRBJ1-3; no clear D. CDR3 length: 12 amino acids. V was shortened by 3 bases and J by 7 bases, with 7 bases between the two germline ends. The CDR3 sequence: CASSFSENTIYF. The CDR3 bases are TGTGCCAGCAGTTTTTCCGAGAACACCATATATTTT.

The chain joins TRBV6-5 to TRBJ2-7; 7 bases map to TRBD2. The CDR3 consists of 14 residues. In germline, CDR1 is MNHEY, CDR2 SVGAGI. Trimming removed 6 bases from V and 6 bases from J; junction bases left unmatched: 11. The CDR3 loop reads CASRLSFGGIEQYV. In DNA, the CDR3 is TGTGCCAGCAGATTGTCTTTCGGGGGGATCGAGCAGTACGTC.